Below, 29 T cell receptor beta chains from the same sample are listed, as sequenced in a study of identical twins. MiXCR was run by TCRdb on the 5' RACE reads, yielding one entry per CDR3 protein. The table has about 530,000 distinct CDR3 sequences, roughly 15% seen once. The sample also formed part of further work on yellow fever vaccine responses in identical twins.

The material sequenced was CD4+ T cells sorted from blood. The receptor set was obtained from a woman aged 18-35 years in good health.

The chain is built from TRBV20-1 and TRBJ2-7, with a weak D call TRBD2 (5 bases). The CDR3 is 14 amino acids. CDR1 is DFQATT and CDR2 is SNEGSKA in the germline V gene (reference sequence). V shed 5 bases and J shed 0 bases, with 14 bases lying between them. The CDR3, as DNA: TGCAGTGCTCGTAACTCGCGGGCCTCCTACGAGCAGTACTTC. As protein: CSARNSRASYEQYF.

This clonotype was recorded at least ten times. This chain uses TRBV5-1 with TRBJ1-1; D gene uncertain. In germline, CDR1 is SGHRS, CDR2 YFSETQ. Trimming cost V 4 bases and J 0 bases, with 22 bases left between them. The CDR3 is 18 residues long. CDR3 region: CASSGSLGRSFMNTEAFF. The CDR3 DNA reads as TGCGCCAGCAGCGGTTCATTGGGCAGGTCCTTTATGAACACTGAAGCTTTCTTT. Variable domain in full (rest from reference TRBV5-1 and TRBJ1-1): KAGVTQTPRYLIKTRGQQVTLSCSPISGHRSVSWYQQTPGQGLQFLFEYFSETQRNKGNFPGRFSGRQFSNSRSEMNVSTLELGDSALYLCASSGSLGRSFMNTEAFFGQGTRLTVV.

The table lists this clonotype with many counts. The chain uses TRBV2 and TRBJ2-2, with no clear D. V was cut by 8 bases and J by 7 bases, with 14 bases left in between. This CDR3 is built from 13 residues. Germline CDR1 SNHLY, CDR2 FYNNEI. The CDR3 sequence: CASLALEGGELFF. DNA for the CDR3: TGTGCCAGCCTTGCCTTAGAAGGCGGGGAGCTGTTTTTT.

This chain uses TRBV6-5 with TRBJ1-3; D remains unclear. The CDR3 runs to 15 residues. V was cut by 4 bases and J by 0 bases, with 10 bases left in between. Germline lookup yields CDR1 MNHEY and CDR2 SVGAGI. In nucleotides, the CDR3 is TGTGCCAGCAGTTCGGAGGGCAACTCTGGAAACACCATATATTTT. It yields the protein CASSSEGNSGNTIYF.

This clonotype turned up a few times. The chain couples TRBV6-1 to TRBJ1-2, with D unresolved. Germline V lookup: CDR1 MNHNS, CDR2 SASEGT. The CDR3 extends over 13 amino acids. V lost 6 bases, J lost 1 base, and 9 bases lay in between. This CDR3 reads CASRGSLNYGYTF. CDR3 bases: TGTGCCAGCAGGGGCAGCCTTAACTATGGCTACACCTTC.

V and J are TRBV25-1 and TRBJ2-7; 10 bases are a match to TRBD2. The CDR3 is made up of 20 amino acids. The V and J ends lost 5 bases and 3 bases, in that order; junction bases with no gene match: 22. The germline V gene has CDR1 MGHDK and CDR2 SYGVNS. CDR3 protein: CASSSRWGLGDLAGVYEQYF. DNA for the CDR3: TGTGCCAGCAGTTCCCGATGGGGACTCGGGGACCTAGCGGGAGTCTACGAGCAGTACTTC.

This clonotype occurred many times. V gene TRBV12-3 or TRBV12-4 combines with J gene TRBJ1-1; D not certain. The V end was cut by 2 bases, the J end by 1 base, with 5 bases between. The CDR3 is 13 residues long. The CDR3: CASSLSENTEAFF. The CDR3, as DNA: TGTGCCAGCAGTTTAAGTGAGAACACTGAAGCTTTCTTT.

There are a few counts of this clonotype. This CDR3 reads CAISESSTATSYEQYF. CDR3 coding DNA: TGTGCCATCAGTGAGTCGTCAACTGCGACTTCCTACGAGCAGTACTTC. This chain uses TRBV10-3 with TRBJ2-7; no firm D call. Germline V gene sequence: CDR1 ENHRY, CDR2 SYGVKD. Between the trimmed V and J ends, which lost 0 bases and 1 base, there was a span of 13 bases. The CDR3 is 16 residues long.

This clonotype has only a few counts. The chain has TRBV12-3 or TRBV12-4 and TRBJ2-7; D perhaps matches TRBD2 (5 bases). CDR3 length: 13 amino acids. V shed 7 bases and J shed 6 bases, with 16 bases lying between them. CDR3 nucleotides: TGTGCCAGCACCCTGGGCCCGGGAACCGAGCAGTACGTC. Amino acids: CASTLGPGTEQYV.

This clonotype was counted at least ten times. Here the CDR3 DNA reads TGTGCCATCAGTGCCAACAGGGGGAGAGTCACTGAAGCTTTCTTT. As protein: CAISANRGRVTEAFF. This chain links TRBV10-3 with TRBJ1-1, with 8 nucleotides matching TRBD1. From germline, CDR1 is ENHRY and CDR2 SYGVKD. This CDR3 has 15 residues. The V segment lost 4 bases and the J segment 4 bases; nucleotides outside the gene matches: 8.

CDR3 sequence (DNA): TGTGCCAGCCGCGGACTAGCGGGAGAAGGGGAGCTGTTTTTT. Encoded protein: CASRGLAGEGELFF. The chain combines TRBV2 with TRBJ2-2, with 13 bases identical to TRBD2. This CDR3 has 14 amino acids. Germline CDR1 SNHLY, CDR2 FYNNEI. V was pared by 8 bases and J by 8 bases, with 5 bases of the junction left unmatched. The full variable domain, with the rest looked up from reference TRBV2 and TRBJ2-2, is EPEVTQTPSHQVTQMGQEVILRCVPISNHLYFYWYRQILGQKVEFLVSFYNNEISEKSEIFDDQFSVERPDGSNFTLKIRSTKLEDSAMYFCASRGLAGEGELFFGEGSRLTVL.

The sample holds a few counts of this clonotype. The gene calls are TRBV5-1 and TRBJ1-3, with D possibly matching TRBD1 (5 bases). Germline-derived CDR1 and CDR2 are SGHRS and YFSETQ. CDR3 length: 16 residues. V was clipped by 4 bases and J by 3 bases, with 17 bases between them. This CDR3 reads CASSPGHLQDGNTIYF. CDR3 sequence (DNA): TGCGCCAGCAGCCCAGGACATCTTCAAGATGGAAACACCATATATTTT.

This clonotype has more than one count but fewer than ten. The V call is TRBV7-9, the J call TRBJ1-6, with D unclear. Per germline, CDR1 SEHNR and CDR2 FQNEAQ (reference sequence). The CDR3 consists of 17 residues. Deletions cut 5 bases from V and 2 bases from J, with 16 bases between. The CDR3 region has the DNA TGTGCCAGCAGCGGCAGACCAGAGGACCCCTATAATTCACCCCTCCACTTT. This sequence encodes CASSGRPEDPYNSPLHF.

This clonotype showed up just a few times. The V and J genes are TRBV7-2 and TRBJ2-3; D unclear. Looked up from germline, CDR1 is SGHTA and CDR2 is FQGNSA. V lost 4 bases and J lost 7, with 6 bases in between. The CDR3 covers 11 residues. As DNA, the CDR3 is TGTGCCAGCAGCTCCTACCATACGCAGTATTTT. Protein product: CASSSYHTQYF. Combining the CDR3 with reference TRBV7-2 and TRBJ2-3 gives the whole variable domain GAGVSQSPSNKVTEKGKDVELRCDPISGHTALYWYRQSLGQGLEFLIYFQGNSAPDKSGLPSDRFSAERTGGSVSTLTIQRTQQEDSAVYLCASSSYHTQYFGPGTRLTVL.

J is TRBJ2-3 and V is TRBV7-2, with TRBD2 as a possible D gene (6 bases). This CDR3 contains 17 residues. Looked up from germline, CDR1 is SGHTA and CDR2 is FQGNSA. Deletions cut 2 bases from V and 0 bases from J, with 15 bases between. The CDR3 loop reads CASSLNGASVSTDTQYF. The CDR3 nucleotides are TGTGCCAGCAGCTTAAATGGGGCTAGCGTTAGCACAGATACGCAGTATTTT.

This clonotype showed up just a few times. The chain joins TRBV5-1 to TRBJ2-4; D is perhaps TRBD1 or TRBD2 (6 bases each). The CDR3 length is 17 residues. CDR1 SGHRS and CDR2 YFSETQ come from the germline V gene. V lost 0 bases, J lost 5 bases, and 18 bases lay in between. CDR3 sequence (DNA): TGCGCCAGCAGCTTGGGAGCTTTGGGGGGCGCGGAAAACATTCAGTACTTC. The encoded protein is CASSLGALGGAENIQYF.

In its sample, this clonotype was seen a few times. The genes are TRBV10-3 and TRBJ2-2, with D perhaps being TRBD1 or TRBD2 (5 bases each). The V and J ends lost 6 bases and 4 bases respectively, with 15 bases between them. The CDR3 extends over 15 amino acids. CDR1 is ENHRY, CDR2 SYGVKD, per germline. The CDR3 here is CAIRATGTGTGELFF. For the CDR3, the DNA is TGTGCCATCAGGGCGACTGGGACGGGCACCGGGGAGCTGTTTTTT.

In its sample, this clonotype was seen a few times. This chain connects TRBV5-1 to TRBJ2-2; possibly TRBD1 or TRBD2 for D (6 bases each). There are 16 residues in the CDR3. The ends were cut back, 4 bases at V and 7 bases at J, with 20 bases in the middle. Germline V gene lookup returns CDR1 SGHRS and CDR2 YFSETQ. The CDR3 DNA reads TGCGCCAGCAGCAAGGAAAGGGGGGATCGGTTCGGGGAGCTGTTTTTT. Encoded protein: CASSKERGDRFGELFF.

This chain uses TRBV4-1 with TRBJ2-5, with a possible D match to TRBD1 (5 bases). Trimming took 0 bases from V and 5 from J, leaving 10 bases between them. Looked up from germline, CDR1 is MGHRA and CDR2 is YSYEKL. This CDR3 has 14 amino acids. The CDR3, as DNA: TGCGCCAGCAGCCAAGACAGGGCACGGGAGACCCAGTACTTC. It translates to CASSQDRARETQYF.

This clonotype was seen only a few times. V usage is TRBV4-1 and J usage is TRBJ2-5; no reliable D call. CDR3 length: 15 residues. Germline V lookup: CDR1 MGHRA, CDR2 YSYEKL. V was clipped by 1 base and J by 0 bases, with 9 bases between them. This chain's CDR3 is CASSQASGYQETQYF. In DNA, the CDR3 is TGCGCCAGCAGCCAAGCATCCGGGTACCAAGAGACCCAGTACTTC.

The rearrangement links TRBV5-1 to TRBJ2-7; D ambiguous. This CDR3 spans 14 amino acids. Germline CDR1 reads SGHRS; CDR2 reads YFSETQ. V was pared by 0 bases and J by 6 bases, with 13 bases between. CDR3 coding DNA: TGCGCCAGCAGCTTGGAGCTGCGACGGCGCGAGCAGTACTTC. Translating gives CASSLELRRREQYF.

The J gene is TRBJ2-7, the V gene TRBV2, with D perhaps TRBD1 (6 bases). Germline V gene data show CDR1 as SNHLY and CDR2 as FYNNEI. CDR3 size: 13 residues. V dropped 3 bases and J dropped 6 bases, with 12 bases sitting between them. CDR3 protein: CASSEEQGTEQYF. CDR3 nucleotide sequence: TGTGCCAGCAGTGAGGAACAGGGAACCGAGCAGTACTTC.

This clonotype has just a few counts. This chain connects TRBV10-1 to TRBJ2-7; 8 bases line up with TRBD2. The CDR3 covers 14 residues. The V and J ends lost 10 bases and 2 bases, in that order; junction bases with no gene match: 10. Germline loops: CDR1 WNHNN, CDR2 SYGVQD (reference sequence). DNA for the CDR3: TGCGCCACTTCTCGGGGGGGACGGACCTACGAGCAGTACTTC. It specifies CATSRGGRTYEQYF.

The rearrangement links TRBV7-2 to TRBJ2-5, with TRBD2 identical over 13 bases. Germline CDR1 and CDR2: SGHTA and FQGNSA. The V and J ends lost 4 bases and 5 bases, in that order; junction bases with no gene match: 10. The CDR3 is made up of 17 amino acids. The CDR3, as DNA: TGTGCCAGCAGCTCATGGACTAGCGGGAGTCGTGGGGAGACCCAGTACTTC. Amino acid sequence: CASSSWTSGSRGETQYF.

This clonotype came up a few times. The chain is built from TRBV6-1 and TRBJ2-1, with D perhaps given as TRBD1 or TRBD2 (5 bases each). V lost 5 bases to trimming and J lost 1 base, with 9 bases between them. Germline V gives CDR1 MNHNS, CDR2 SASEGT. The length of the CDR3 is 14 residues. The CDR3 nucleotides are TGTGCCAGCAGTAGCTGGGGGTCCTACAATGAGCAGTTCTTC. Its protein is CASSSWGSYNEQFF.

This chain uses TRBV20-1 with TRBJ2-7, with D possibly TRBD2 on 6 matching bases. Trimming removed 6 bases from V and 1 base from J, with 10 bases in between. The V gene's germline CDR1 is DFQATT and CDR2 SNEGSKA (reference sequence). This CDR3 contains 12 residues. This CDR3 is CSARRGSYEQYF. The DNA of the CDR3 is TGCAGTGCCCGGCGGGGATCCTACGAGCAGTACTTC.

CDR3 in amino acids: CASSLWTPTEQFF. Here the CDR3 DNA reads TGTGCCAGCAGCCTTTGGACACCGACTGAGCAGTTCTTC. The chain recombines TRBV7-2 with TRBJ2-1; the D gene is possibly TRBD1 (5 bases). The V end was cut by 5 bases, the J end by 9 bases, with 14 bases between. The germline CDR1 and CDR2 sequences are SGHTA and FQGNSA. The CDR3 has 13 amino acids.

The V and J genes are TRBV27 and TRBJ1-1; D gene uncertain. The germline V gene encodes CDR1 MNHEY and CDR2 SMNVEV (reference sequence). V shed 2 bases and J shed 0 bases, with 10 bases lying between them. This CDR3 has 15 residues. CDR3 coding DNA: TGTGCCAGCAGTTTAAGGGTAGACATGAACACTGAAGCTTTCTTT. Amino acids: CASSLRVDMNTEAFF.

This clonotype has a count of ten or more. This chain joins TRBV6-5 and TRBJ2-7; 7 bases align to TRBD1. This CDR3 is 12 amino acids long. V lost 6 bases and J lost 4; bases outside the gene matches: 3. Germline CDR1 is MNHEY and CDR2 is SVGAGI. The CDR3 spells CASRTGSYEQYF. The DNA of the CDR3 is TGTGCCAGCAGGACAGGGTCATACGAGCAGTACTTC.